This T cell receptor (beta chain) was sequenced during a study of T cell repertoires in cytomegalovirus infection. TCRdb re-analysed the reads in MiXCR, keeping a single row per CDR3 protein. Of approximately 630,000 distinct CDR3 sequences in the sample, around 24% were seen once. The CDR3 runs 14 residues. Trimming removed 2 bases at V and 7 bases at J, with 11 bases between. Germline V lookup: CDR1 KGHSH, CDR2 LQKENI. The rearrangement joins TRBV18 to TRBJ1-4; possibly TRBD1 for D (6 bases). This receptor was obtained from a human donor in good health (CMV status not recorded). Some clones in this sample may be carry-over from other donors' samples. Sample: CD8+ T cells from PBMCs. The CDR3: CASSPGQSFEKLFF. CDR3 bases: TGTGCCAGCTCACCAGGACAGTCTTTTGAAAAACTGTTTTTT.